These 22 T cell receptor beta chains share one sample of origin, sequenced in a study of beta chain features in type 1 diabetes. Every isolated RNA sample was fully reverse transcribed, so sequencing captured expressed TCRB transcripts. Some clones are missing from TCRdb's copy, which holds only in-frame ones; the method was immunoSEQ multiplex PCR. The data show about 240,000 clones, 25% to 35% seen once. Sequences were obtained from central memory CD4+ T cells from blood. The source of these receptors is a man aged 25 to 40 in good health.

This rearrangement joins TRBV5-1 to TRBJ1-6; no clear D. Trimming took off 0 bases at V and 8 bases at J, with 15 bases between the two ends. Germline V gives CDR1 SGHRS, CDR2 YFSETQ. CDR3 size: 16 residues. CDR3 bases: TGCGCCAGCAGCTTGGTTAGGGCGAATAGTGATTCACCCCTCCACTTT. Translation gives CASSLVRANSDSPLHF.

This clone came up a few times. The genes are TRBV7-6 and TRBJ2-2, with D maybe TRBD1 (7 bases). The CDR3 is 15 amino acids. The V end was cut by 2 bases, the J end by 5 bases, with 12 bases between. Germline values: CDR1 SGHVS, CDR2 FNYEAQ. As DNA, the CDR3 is TGTGCCAGCAGCTTAAAGGCGGGACAGACCGGGGAGCTGTTTTTT. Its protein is CASSLKAGQTGELFF.

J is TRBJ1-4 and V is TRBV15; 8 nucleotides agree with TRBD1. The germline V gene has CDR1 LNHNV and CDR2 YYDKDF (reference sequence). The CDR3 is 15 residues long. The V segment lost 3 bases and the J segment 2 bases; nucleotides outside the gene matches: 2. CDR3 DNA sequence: TGTGCCACCAGCAGGGACAGGGCCACTAATGAAAAACTGTTTTTT. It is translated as CATSRDRATNEKLFF. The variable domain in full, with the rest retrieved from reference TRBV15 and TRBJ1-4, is DAMVIQNPRYQVTQFGKPVTLSCSQTLNHNVMYWYQQKSSQAPKLLFHYYDKDFNNEADTPDNFQSRRPNTSFCFLDIRSPGLGDTAMYLCATSRDRATNEKLFFGSGTQLSVL.

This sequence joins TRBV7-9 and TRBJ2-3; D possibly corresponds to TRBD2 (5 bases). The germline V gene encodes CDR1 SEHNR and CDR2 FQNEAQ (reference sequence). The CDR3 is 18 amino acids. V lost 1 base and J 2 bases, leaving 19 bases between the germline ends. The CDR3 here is CASSLEFRAAGNTDTQYF. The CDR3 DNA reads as TGTGCCAGCAGCTTAGAATTTCGGGCCGCCGGGAACACAGATACGCAGTATTTT.

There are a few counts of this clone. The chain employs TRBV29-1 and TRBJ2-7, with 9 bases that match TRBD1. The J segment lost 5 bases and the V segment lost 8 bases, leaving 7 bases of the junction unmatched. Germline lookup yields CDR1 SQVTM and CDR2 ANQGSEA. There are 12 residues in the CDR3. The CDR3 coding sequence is TGCAGCAGCCGGGACAGGGTCAACGAGCAGTACTTC. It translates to CSSRDRVNEQYF.

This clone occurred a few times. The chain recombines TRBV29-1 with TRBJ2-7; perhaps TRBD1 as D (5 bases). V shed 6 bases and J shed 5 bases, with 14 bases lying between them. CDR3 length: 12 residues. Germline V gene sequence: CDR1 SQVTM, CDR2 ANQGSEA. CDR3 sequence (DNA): TGCAGCGTAAAAGGGGTTGGGGACGAGCAGTACTTC. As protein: CSVKGVGDEQYF.

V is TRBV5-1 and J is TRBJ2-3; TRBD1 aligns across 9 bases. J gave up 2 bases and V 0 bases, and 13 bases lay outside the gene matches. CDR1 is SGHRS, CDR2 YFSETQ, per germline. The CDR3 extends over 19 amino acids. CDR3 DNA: TGCGCCAGCAGCTTGGGAAGGACAGGGGCAAGTTTAATCACAGATACGCAGTATTTT. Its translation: CASSLGRTGASLITDTQYF.

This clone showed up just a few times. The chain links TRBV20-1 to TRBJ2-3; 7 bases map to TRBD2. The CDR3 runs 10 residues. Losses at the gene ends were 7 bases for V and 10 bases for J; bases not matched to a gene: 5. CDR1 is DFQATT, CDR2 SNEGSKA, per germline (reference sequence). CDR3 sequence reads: CSGEGRAQYF. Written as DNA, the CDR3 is TGCAGTGGGGAGGGTCGGGCGCAGTATTTT.

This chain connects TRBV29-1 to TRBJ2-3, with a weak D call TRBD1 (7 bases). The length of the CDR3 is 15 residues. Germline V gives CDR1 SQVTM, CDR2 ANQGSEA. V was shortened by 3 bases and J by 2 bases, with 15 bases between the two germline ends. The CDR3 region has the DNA TGCAGCGTTGACGGAGCGGAGGGGGCCACAGATACGCAGTATTTT. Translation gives CSVDGAEGATDTQYF.

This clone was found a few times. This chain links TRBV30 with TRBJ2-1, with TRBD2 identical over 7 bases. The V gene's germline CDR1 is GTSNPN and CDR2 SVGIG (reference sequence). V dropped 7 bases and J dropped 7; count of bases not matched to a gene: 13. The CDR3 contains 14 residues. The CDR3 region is CASRASGKRNEQFF. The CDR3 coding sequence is TGTGCCTCCCGGGCTAGCGGTAAAAGGAATGAGCAGTTCTTC.

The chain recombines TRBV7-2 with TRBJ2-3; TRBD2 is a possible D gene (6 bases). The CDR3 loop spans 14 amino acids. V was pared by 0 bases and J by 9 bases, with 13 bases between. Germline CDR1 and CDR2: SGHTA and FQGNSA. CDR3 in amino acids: CASSLAGGELTQYF. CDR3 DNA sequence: TGTGCCAGCAGCTTAGCCGGGGGAGAGCTCACGCAGTATTTT.

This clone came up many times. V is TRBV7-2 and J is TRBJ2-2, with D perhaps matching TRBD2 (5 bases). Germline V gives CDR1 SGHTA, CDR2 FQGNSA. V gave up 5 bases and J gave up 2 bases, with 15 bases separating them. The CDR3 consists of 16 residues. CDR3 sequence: CASSLHPGFNTGELFF. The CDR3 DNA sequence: TGTGCCAGCAGCCTCCATCCGGGATTCAACACCGGGGAGCTGTTTTTT.

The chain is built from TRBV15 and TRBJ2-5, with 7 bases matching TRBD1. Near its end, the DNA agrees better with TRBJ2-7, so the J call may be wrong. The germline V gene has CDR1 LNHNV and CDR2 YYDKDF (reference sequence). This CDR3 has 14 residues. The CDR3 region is CATSRSGQNYEQYF. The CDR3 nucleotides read TGTGCCACCAGCAGATCGGGACAGAACTACGAGCAGTACTTC.

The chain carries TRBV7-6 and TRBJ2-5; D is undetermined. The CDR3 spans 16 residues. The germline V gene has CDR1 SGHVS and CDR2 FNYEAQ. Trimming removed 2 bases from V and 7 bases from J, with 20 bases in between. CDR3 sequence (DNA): TGTGCCAGCAGCTTACAGGCGGCCTACGGCATCGGGACCCAGTACTTC. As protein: CASSLQAAYGIGTQYF. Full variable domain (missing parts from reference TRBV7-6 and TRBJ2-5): GAGVSQSPRYKVTKRGQDVALRCDPISGHVSLYWYRQALGQGPEFLTYFNYEAQQDKSGLPNDRFSAERPEGSISTLTIQRTEQRDSAMYRCASSLQAAYGIGTQYFGPGTRLLVL.

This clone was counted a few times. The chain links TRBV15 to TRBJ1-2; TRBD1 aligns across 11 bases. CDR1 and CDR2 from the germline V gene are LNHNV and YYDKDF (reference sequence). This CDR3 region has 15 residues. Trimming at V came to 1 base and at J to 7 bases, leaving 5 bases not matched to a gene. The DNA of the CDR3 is TGTGCCACCAGCAGAGCTGGACAGGGGGCGGTTGGCTACACCTTC. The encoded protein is CATSRAGQGAVGYTF.

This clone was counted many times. The DNA for the CDR3 is TGTGCCTGGAGACTAGCGGGGACTGAGCAGTTCTTC. Its protein is CAWRLAGTEQFF. The chain uses TRBV30 and TRBJ2-1, with TRBD2 matching over 10 bases. In germline, CDR1 is GTSNPN, CDR2 SVGIG (reference sequence). The CDR3 contains 12 residues. V trimming: 3 bases; J trimming: 9 bases; junction bases outside the gene matches: 2.

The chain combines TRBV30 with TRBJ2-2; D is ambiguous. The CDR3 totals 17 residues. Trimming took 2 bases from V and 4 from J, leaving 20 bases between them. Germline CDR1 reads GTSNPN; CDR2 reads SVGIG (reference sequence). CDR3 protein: CAWSSIRTARGTGELFF. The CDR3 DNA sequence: TGTGCCTGGAGTTCGATTCGGACGGCCCGCGGCACCGGGGAGCTGTTTTTT.

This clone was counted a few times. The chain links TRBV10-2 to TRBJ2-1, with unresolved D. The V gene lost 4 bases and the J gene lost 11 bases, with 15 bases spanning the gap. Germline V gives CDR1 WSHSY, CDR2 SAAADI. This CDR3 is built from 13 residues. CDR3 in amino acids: CASSVEEGTKQFF. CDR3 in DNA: TGCGCCAGCAGTGTTGAGGAAGGAACAAAGCAGTTCTTC.

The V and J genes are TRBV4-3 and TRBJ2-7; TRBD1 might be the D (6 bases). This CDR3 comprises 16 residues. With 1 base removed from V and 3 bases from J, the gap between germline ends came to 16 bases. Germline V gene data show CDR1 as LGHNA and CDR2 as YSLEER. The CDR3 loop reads CASSQVKTGSYYEQYF. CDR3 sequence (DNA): TGCGCCAGCAGCCAAGTTAAGACAGGCTCTTACTACGAGCAGTACTTC.

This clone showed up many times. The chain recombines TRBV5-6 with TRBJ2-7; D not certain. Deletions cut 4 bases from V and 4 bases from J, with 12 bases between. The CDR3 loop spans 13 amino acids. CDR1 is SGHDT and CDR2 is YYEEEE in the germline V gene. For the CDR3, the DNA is TGTGCCAGCAGCCCAGCCGAACGTTACGAGCAGTACTTC. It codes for CASSPAERYEQYF. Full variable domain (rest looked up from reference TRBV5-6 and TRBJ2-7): DAGVTQSPTHLIKTRGQQVTLRCSPKSGHDTVSWYQQALGQGPQFIFQYYEEEERQRGNFPDRFSGHQFPNYSSELNVNALLLGDSALYLCASSPAERYEQYFGPGTRLTVT.

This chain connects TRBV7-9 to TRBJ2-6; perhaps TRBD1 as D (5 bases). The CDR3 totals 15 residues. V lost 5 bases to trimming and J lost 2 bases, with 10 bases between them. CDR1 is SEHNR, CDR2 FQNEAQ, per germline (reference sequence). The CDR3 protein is CASSTRAPGANVLTF. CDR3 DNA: TGTGCCAGCAGCACCAGGGCCCCTGGGGCCAACGTCCTGACTTTC.

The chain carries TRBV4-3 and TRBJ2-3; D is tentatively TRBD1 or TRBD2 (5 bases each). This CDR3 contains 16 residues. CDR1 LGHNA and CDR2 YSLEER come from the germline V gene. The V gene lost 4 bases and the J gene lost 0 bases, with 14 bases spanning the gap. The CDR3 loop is CASSRSTGPSTDTQYF. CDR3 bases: TGCGCCAGCAGCCGGTCCACGGGGCCTAGCACAGATACGCAGTATTTT.